This T cell receptor (beta chain) was profiled in a study of vaccination and CD4 T cells after COVID-19. Study as a whole: Overlapping spike peptides of SARS-CoV-2, HCoV-NL63, HCoV-OC43 and HCoV-229E were used, and cells were stimulated with them.

Cultured CD4+ T cell DNA underwent sequencing with the Oncomine TCR Beta short-read assay. TCRdb passed the PCR reads through MiXCR, listing each CDR3 protein once. The sample records around 12,000 distinct CDR3 sequences, roughly three fifths being singletons. Treatment reported: approximately 9-day PBMC culture with coronavirus spike peptide pools or control peptides (ViraFEST assay). IL-2 at 10 IU/ml and peptide pools at roughly 10 ug/ml were added to PBMCs cultured at 1.5 million to 2 million per well. The authors replaced half the medium with fresh IL-2 medium on days 3 and 7. The CDR3 sequence is 13 residues long. The germline V and J ends were trimmed by 1 base and 10 bases, with 14 bases remaining between them. The germline CDR1 and CDR2 sequences are DFQATT and SNEGSKA (reference sequence). About this clonotype itself: Its antigen is unidentified.

The TCR was taken from a human donor who had recovered from COVID-19. Sequencing was carried out using CD4+ T cells from blood, cultured in vitro. The chain joins TRBV20-1 to TRBJ2-1, with a possible D match to TRBD2 (6 bases). As DNA, the CDR3 is TGCAGTGCTAGAGCGGGAGTGATTGAGGAGCAGTTCTTC. The encoded protein is CSARAGVIEEQFF.